Below, 15 T cell receptor beta chains from the same sample are listed, as sequenced in a study of T cells in women clearing cervical HPV infection. Using immunoSEQ multiplex PCR, the repertoire was profiled, and TCRdb retains in-frame clones only, with some absent. The sample shows around 28,000 clones, and approximately 3% sits with its ten largest clones. Sequenced material: blood buffy coat. These TCRs come from a woman between 18 and 70 years old with a cervical HPV16 infection that either progressed to CIN3+ or cleared (not recorded which).

The CDR3 loop is CASSLSGSGEKLFF. The CDR3 bases that were read are TGCGCCAGCAGCTTGTCGGGGTCGGGTGAAAAA. The V gene is TRBV5-1, the J gene TRBJ1-4; D not resolved. The read ends 3 residues early relative to the CDR3; the germline J gene fills the gap. V lost 1 base and J 7 bases, leaving 11 bases between the germline ends. This CDR3 is 14 amino acids long. CDR1 SGHRS and CDR2 YFSETQ come from the germline V gene. Using reference TRBV5-1 and TRBJ1-4 for the parts outside the CDR3, the full variable domain is KAGVTQTPRYLIKTRGQQVTLSCSPISGHRSVSWYQQTPGQGLQFLFEYFSETQRNKGNFPGRFSGRQFSNSRSEMNVSTLELGDSALYLCASSLSGSGEKLFFGSGTQLSVL.

Notes on this clone: Sequencing ends 3 residues short of the CDR3 end; the germline J gene provides the rest. The chain links TRBV7-2 to TRBJ1-5; D call uncertain. This CDR3 is built from 14 residues. The germline V gene encodes CDR1 SGHTA and CDR2 FQGNSA. Between the trimmed V and J ends, which lost 1 base and 6 bases, there was a span of 10 bases. Here the CDR3 reads CASSLGGSGQPQHF. The sequenced CDR3 bases are TGTGCCAGCAGCTTAGGCGGATCGGGTCAGCCC. Full variable domain (rest looked up from reference TRBV7-2 and TRBJ1-5): GAGVSQSPSNKVTEKGKDVELRCDPISGHTALYWYRQSLGQGLEFLIYFQGNSAPDKSGLPSDRFSAERTGGSVSTLTIQRTQQEDSAVYLCASSLGGSGQPQHFGDGTRLSIL.

Concerning this clone: Read data end 3 residues before the CDR3 end; the end is taken from the germline J gene. J is TRBJ1-5 and V is TRBV2; 7 bases line up with TRBD1. Trimming removed 6 bases from V and 7 bases from J; junction bases left unmatched: 6. Germline-derived CDR1 and CDR2 are SNHLY and FYNNEI. CDR3 length equals 13 residues. CDR3 amino acids: CASRATGLQPQHF. Incomplete CDR3 DNA: TGTGCCAGCAGAGCGACAGGGTTGCAGCCC.

About this clone itself: Read data end 3 residues before the CDR3 end; the end is taken from the germline J gene. The chain couples TRBV19 to TRBJ1-2; 8 bases fit TRBD1. There are 14 residues in the CDR3. Germline V gene data show CDR1 as LNHDA and CDR2 as SQIVND (reference sequence). The CDR3 reads CASTSDRALRGYTF. CDR3 bases read: TGTGCCAGTACCTCGGACAGGGCCCTTAGGGGC.

In the case of this clone: The read comes to an end 3 residues before the CDR3 does, leaving the germline J gene to fill in the end. This chain uses TRBV6-1 with TRBJ1-2; maybe TRBD1 (6 bases). Germline lookup yields CDR1 MNHNS and CDR2 SASEGT. This CDR3 comprises 12 residues. CDR3 sequence: CASSEQGYDYTF. The CDR3 DNA, read in part, is TGTGCCAGCAGTGAACAGGGGTACGAC.

The sequenced part of the CDR3 DNA is TGTGCCAGCAGCTTCCAAGGGGGGATCGGGACAGATACC. Its translation: CASSFQGGIGTDT. The entire CDR3 protein reads CASSFQGGIGTDTYTF. The rearrangement links TRBV7-3 to TRBJ1-2, with TRBD1 matching over 7 bases. From the germline J gene comes the end of the CDR3, since the read stops 3 residues before it. The CDR3 length is 16 residues. Germline V CDR1 and CDR2: SGHTA, FQGTGA.

CDR3 amino acids: CASSFSGGELETQYF. The sequenced part of the CDR3 DNA is TGTGCCAGCAGCTTTAGCGGGGGGGAATTGGAGACG. This chain uses TRBV7-6 with TRBJ2-3, with 11 bases fitting TRBD2. From the germline J gene comes the end of the CDR3, since the read stops 3 residues before it. Per the germline V gene, CDR1 is SGHVS and CDR2 is FNYEAQ. CDR3 length: 15 residues. The variable domain in full, completed from reference TRBV7-6 and TRBJ2-3, reads GAGVSQSPRYKVTKRGQDVALRCDPISGHVSLYWYRQALGQGPEFLTYFNYEAQQDKSGLPNDRFSAERPEGSISTLTIQRTEQRDSAMYRCASSFSGGELETQYFGPGTRLTVL.

To note about this clone: The read terminates 3 residues before the CDR3 end, so the remaining end is supplied by the germline J gene. This chain links TRBV18 with TRBJ2-1; 9 nucleotides line up with TRBD2. The CDR3 is 16 residues long. Losses at the gene ends were 3 bases for V and 7 bases for J; bases not matched to a gene: 10. Germline CDR1 is KGHSH and CDR2 is LQKENI. CDR3 DNA (partial): TGTGCCAGCTCACCGGAAAATGGACTAGCGAATAATGAG. Protein sequence: CASSPENGLANNE. The whole CDR3 protein is CASSPENGLANNEQFF.

Note on this clone: The junction and the germline gene differ at one end; a read error may be behind it. The CDR3 end lies 3 residues beyond the end of the read and is filled in from the germline J gene. The gene calls are TRBV7-9 and TRBJ1-2; 9 bases map to TRBD1. The germline CDR1 and CDR2 sequences are SEHNR and FQNEAQ (reference sequence). This CDR3 contains 15 residues. CDR3 sequence reads: CASTLGSGQGYDYTF. The covered CDR3 bases are TGTGCCAGCACCTTAGGGTCGGGACAGGGCTACGAC.

Remarks on this clone: The observed sequence ends 3 residues before the CDR3 terminus, with the missing tail filled in from the germline J gene. V and J are TRBV18 and TRBJ1-2, with TRBD1 matching 10 bases. The CDR3 runs 16 residues. Germline V lookup: CDR1 KGHSH, CDR2 LQKENI. Incomplete CDR3 DNA: TGTGCCAGCTCGGTGACCGGGACAGGGGACTCCTACGAC. Translating gives CASSVTGTGDSYD. The whole CDR3 sequence reads CASSVTGTGDSYDYTF.

Concerning this clone: The read finishes 3 residues shy of the CDR3 end, and the germline J gene is used to complete it. The chain joins TRBV20-1 to TRBJ2-2; D call uncertain. CDR1 is DFQATT, CDR2 SNEGSKA, per germline (reference sequence). With 5 bases removed from V and 4 bases from J, the gap between germline ends came to 17 bases. The CDR3 extends over 15 amino acids. The part of the CDR3 DNA that was read is TGCAGTGCTGAACTACCGAAAGGTTCCACCGGGGAG. The encoded protein is CSAELPKGSTGE. The CDR3 as a whole reads CSAELPKGSTGELFF.

For this clone: The CDR3 goes on 3 residues after the read ends, and that part is filled in from the germline J gene. The chain employs TRBV2 and TRBJ2-3; D is perhaps TRBD2 (5 bases). This CDR3 contains 14 residues. From germline, CDR1 is SNHLY and CDR2 FYNNEI. The CDR3 reads CASSESGNGQPQYF. The covered CDR3 bases are TGTGCCAGCAGTGAATCGGGGAATGGTCAGCCG.

Regarding this clone: The CDR3 extends 3 residues past the end of the read, so its final part is completed from the germline J gene. The sample holds other DNA sequences that translate to the same CDR3. V gene TRBV18 combines with J gene TRBJ2-1, with D possibly TRBD2 on 6 matching bases. The V end lost 6 bases, the J end lost 1 base, and 19 bases lay between the germline ends. This CDR3 is 17 amino acids long. CDR1 is KGHSH, CDR2 LQKENI, per germline. Partial CDR3 DNA: TGTGCCAGCTCCCCCCCTTTGGGGGGTGGATCCTACAATGAG. Residues: CASSPPLGGGSYNE. The complete CDR3 sequence is CASSPPLGGGSYNEQFF.

Notes on this clone: The read comes to an end 3 residues before the CDR3 does, leaving the germline J gene to fill in the end. The chain employs TRBV20-1 and TRBJ2-3; TRBD1 matches at 9 bases. Germline values: CDR1 DFQATT, CDR2 SNEGSKA (reference sequence). This CDR3 has 15 amino acids. This chain's CDR3 is CSARSTPGQGLPQYF. The CDR3 bases that were read are TGCAGTGCTAGATCCACCCCGGGACAGGGACTGCCG.

As for this clone: The read finishes 3 residues shy of the CDR3 end, and the germline J gene is used to complete it. This chain links TRBV30 with TRBJ1-4, with 7 bases fitting TRBD1. CDR3 size: 13 residues. The V gene end was trimmed by 0 bases and the J gene end by 8 bases; junction bases not matched to a gene: 3. Germline loops: CDR1 GTSNPN, CDR2 SVGIG (reference sequence). The sequenced CDR3 bases are TGTGCCTGGAGTGTGACAGGGCGGGAAAAA. Protein: CAWSVTGREK. The complete CDR3 sequence is CAWSVTGREKLFF.